This T cell receptor (beta chain) came from a study of blood T cell repertoires in COVID-19. This CDR3 comprises 16 residues. CDR1 and CDR2 from the germline V gene are MGHRA and YSYEKL. After removal of 1 base from V and 5 bases from J, the junction contained 8 bases not matched to a gene. Produced via immunoSEQ multiplex PCR; TCRdb's table is partial and in-frame only. The table shows approximately 200,000 clones, with roughly 80% occurring only once. V gene TRBV4-1 combines with J gene TRBJ2-3; 8 bases agree with TRBD2. The sequenced sample was peripheral blood. This receptor was taken from a human donor in a cohort sampled during active COVID-19. CDR3 sequence (DNA): TGCGCCAGCAGCCAAGGCGATGGACTAGCCCGAGATACGCAGTATTTT. It encodes CASSQGDGLARDTQYF.